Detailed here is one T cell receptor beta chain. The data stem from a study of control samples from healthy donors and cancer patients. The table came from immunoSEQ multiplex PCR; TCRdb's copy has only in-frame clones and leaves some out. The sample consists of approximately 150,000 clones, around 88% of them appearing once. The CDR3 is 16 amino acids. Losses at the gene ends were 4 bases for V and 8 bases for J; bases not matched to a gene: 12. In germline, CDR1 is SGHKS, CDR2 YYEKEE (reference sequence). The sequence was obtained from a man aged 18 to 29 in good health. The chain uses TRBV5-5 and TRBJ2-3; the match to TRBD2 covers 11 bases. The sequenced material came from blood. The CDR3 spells CASSAVIAGGLATQYF. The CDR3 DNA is TGTGCCAGCAGCGCAGTTATAGCGGGGGGGCTGGCTACGCAGTATTTT.